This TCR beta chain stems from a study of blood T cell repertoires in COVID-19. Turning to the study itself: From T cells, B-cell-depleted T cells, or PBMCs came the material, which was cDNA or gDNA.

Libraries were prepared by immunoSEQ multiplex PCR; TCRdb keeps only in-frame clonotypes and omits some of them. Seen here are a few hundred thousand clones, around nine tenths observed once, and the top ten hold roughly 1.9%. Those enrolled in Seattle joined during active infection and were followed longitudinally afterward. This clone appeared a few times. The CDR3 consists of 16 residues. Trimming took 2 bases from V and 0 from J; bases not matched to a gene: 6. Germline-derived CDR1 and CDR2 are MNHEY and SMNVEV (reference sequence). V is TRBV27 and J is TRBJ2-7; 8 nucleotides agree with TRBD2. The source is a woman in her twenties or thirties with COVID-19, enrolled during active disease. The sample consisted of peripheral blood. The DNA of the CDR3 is TGTGCCAGCAGTTTAGCGGGGGGTTTCAACTCCTACGAGCAGTACTTC. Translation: CASSLAGGFNSYEQYF.